Here is one T cell receptor beta chain with its context. Its antigen is undetermined. The sample belongs to a study of PD-1 blockade in classical Hodgkin lymphoma. Across the whole study: Each patient was given nivolumab 3 mg/kg through a vein every 2 weeks.

Findings and limits, study-wide: Possible causes of repertoire differences, disease activity or prior therapy, remain undefined. Diminished baseline TCR diversity has been reported in newly diagnosed patients relative to healthy donors.

The protocol was immunoSEQ multiplex PCR, while the TCRdb copy is restricted to in-frame clones and leaves out a portion. The table shows 45,000 or so clones, with approximately 73% occurring only once. The CDR3 spans 16 residues. Germline loops: CDR1 SGHRS, CDR2 YFSETQ. The ends were cut back, 4 bases at V and 3 bases at J, with 19 bases in the middle. The patients all showed relapse after autologous stem cell transplantation, while their brentuximab vedotin exposure varied. Material: peripheral blood mononuclear cells (PBMCs), obtained at baseline. The rearrangement uses TRBV5-1 and TRBJ1-2; the D gene is possibly TRBD1 (5 bases). The sequence came from a human donor with classical Hodgkin lymphoma. CDR3 residues: CASSGGDRRTYYGYTF. The DNA of the CDR3 is TGCGCCAGCAGCGGGGGAGATCGGCGGACTTACTATGGCTACACCTTC.